The T cell receptor beta chain under discussion was sequenced for a study of T cells in Graves' hyperthyroidism and ophthalmopathy. V gave up 6 bases and J gave up 8 bases, with 19 bases separating them. Germline V lookup: CDR1 SNHLY, CDR2 FYNNEI. CDR3 length equals 14 residues. RNA transcripts served as the template for amplifying TCR beta CDR3 regions. Primed by the HTBI set, a first-round RT-PCR was run on the TCR CDR3. TCRdb used MiXCR to reprocess the multiplex PCR reads, holding one entry per CDR3 protein. The profile shows about 160,000 distinct CDR3 sequences, approximately 9% of them singletons. This clonotype was recorded at least ten times.

The sequencing input was blood. This TCR came from a woman aged 18-29 years with Graves' hyperthyroidism that later progressed to Graves' ophthalmopathy. This chain uses TRBV2 with TRBJ1-2, with a tentative D call TRBD1 (5 bases). This CDR3 reads CASRPGTASPGYTF. The CDR3 DNA reads as TGTGCCAGCAGACCCGGGACGGCTTCCCCCGGCTACACCTTC.